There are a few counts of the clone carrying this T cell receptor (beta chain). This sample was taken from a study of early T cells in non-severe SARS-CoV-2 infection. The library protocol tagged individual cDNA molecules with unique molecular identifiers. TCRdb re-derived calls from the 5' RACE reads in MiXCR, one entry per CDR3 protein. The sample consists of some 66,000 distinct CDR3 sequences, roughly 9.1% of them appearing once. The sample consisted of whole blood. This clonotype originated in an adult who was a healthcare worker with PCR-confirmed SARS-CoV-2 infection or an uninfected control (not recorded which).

CDR3 in amino acids: CASMGYTGELFF. CDR3 DNA: TGTGCCAGTATGGGATACACCGGGGAGCTGTTTTTT. The chain couples TRBV19 to TRBJ2-2, with D unresolved. This CDR3 has 12 amino acids. Trimming removed 7 bases at V and 3 bases at J, with 6 bases between. Germline V gene lookup returns CDR1 LNHDA and CDR2 SQIVND (reference sequence).